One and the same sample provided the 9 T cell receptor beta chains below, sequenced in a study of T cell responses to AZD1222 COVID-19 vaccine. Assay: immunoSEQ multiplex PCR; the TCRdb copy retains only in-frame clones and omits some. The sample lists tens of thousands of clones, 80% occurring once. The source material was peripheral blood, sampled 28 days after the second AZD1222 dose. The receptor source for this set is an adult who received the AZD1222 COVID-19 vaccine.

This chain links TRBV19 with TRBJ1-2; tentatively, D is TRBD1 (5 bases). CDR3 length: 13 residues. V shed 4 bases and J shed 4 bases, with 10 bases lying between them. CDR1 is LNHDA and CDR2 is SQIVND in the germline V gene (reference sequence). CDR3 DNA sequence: TGTGCCAGTAGTAGGGGCGGGAGCTATGGCTACACCTTC. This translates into CASSRGGSYGYTF.

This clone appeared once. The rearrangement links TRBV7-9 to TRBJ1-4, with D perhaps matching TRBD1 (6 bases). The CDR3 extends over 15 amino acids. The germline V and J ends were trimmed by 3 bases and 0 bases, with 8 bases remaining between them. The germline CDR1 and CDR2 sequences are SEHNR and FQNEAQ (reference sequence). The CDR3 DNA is TGTGCCAGCAGCTTGCAGGGGTCAACTAATGAAAAACTGTTTTTT. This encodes CASSLQGSTNEKLFF. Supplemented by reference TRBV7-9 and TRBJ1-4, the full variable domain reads DTGVSQNPRHKITKRGQNVTFRCDPISEHNRLYWYRQTLGQGPEFLTYFQNEAQLEKSRLLSDRFSAERPKGSFSTLEIQRTEQGDSAMYLCASSLQGSTNEKLFFGSGTQLSVL.

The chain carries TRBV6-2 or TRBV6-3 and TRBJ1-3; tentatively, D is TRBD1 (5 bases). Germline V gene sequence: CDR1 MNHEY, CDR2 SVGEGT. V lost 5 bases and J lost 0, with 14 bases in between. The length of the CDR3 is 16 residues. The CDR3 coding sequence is TGTGCCAGCAGTCCCGGGACCTCCAACTCTGGAAACACCATATATTTT. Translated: CASSPGTSNSGNTIYF.

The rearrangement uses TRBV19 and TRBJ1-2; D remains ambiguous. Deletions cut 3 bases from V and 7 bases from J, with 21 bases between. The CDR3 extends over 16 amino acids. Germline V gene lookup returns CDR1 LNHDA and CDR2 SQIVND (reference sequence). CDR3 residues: CASSIGPLGGGSGYTF. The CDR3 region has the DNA TGTGCCAGTAGTATTGGCCCCCTGGGCGGAGGTTCTGGCTACACCTTC.

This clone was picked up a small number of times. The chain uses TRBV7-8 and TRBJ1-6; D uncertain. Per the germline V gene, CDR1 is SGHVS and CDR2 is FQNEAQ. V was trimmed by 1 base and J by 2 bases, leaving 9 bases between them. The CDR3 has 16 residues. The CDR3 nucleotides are TGTGCCAGCAGCTTAGGAGCAGGTGCCTATAATTCACCCCTCCACTTT. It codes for CASSLGAGAYNSPLHF.

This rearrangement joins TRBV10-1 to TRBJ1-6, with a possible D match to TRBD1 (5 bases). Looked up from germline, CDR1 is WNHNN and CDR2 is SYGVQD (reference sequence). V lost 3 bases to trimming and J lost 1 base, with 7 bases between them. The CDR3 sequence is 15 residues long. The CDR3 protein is CASSDGGSYNSPLHF. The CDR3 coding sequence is TGCGCCAGCAGTGATGGGGGTTCCTATAATTCACCCCTCCACTTT.

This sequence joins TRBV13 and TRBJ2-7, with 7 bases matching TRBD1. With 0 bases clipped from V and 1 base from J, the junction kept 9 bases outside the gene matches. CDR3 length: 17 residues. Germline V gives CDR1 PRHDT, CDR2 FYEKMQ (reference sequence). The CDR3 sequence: CASSLGLGGQISYEQYF. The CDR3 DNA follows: TGTGCCAGCAGCTTAGGCCTAGGGGGACAGATTTCCTACGAGCAGTACTTC.

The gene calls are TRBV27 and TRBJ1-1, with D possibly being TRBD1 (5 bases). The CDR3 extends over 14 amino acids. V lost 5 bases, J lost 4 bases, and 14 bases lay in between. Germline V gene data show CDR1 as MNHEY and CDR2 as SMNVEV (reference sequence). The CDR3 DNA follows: TGTGCCAGCAGTGGGGCGTGGGGGAGCACTGAAGCTTTCTTT. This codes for CASSGAWGSTEAFF.

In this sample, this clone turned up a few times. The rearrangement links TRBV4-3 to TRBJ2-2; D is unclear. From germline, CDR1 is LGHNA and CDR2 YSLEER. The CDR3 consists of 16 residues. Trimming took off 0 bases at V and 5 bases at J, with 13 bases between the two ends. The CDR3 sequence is CASSQEATVPTGELFF. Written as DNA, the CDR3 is TGCGCCAGCAGCCAAGAGGCCACCGTGCCTACCGGGGAGCTGTTTTTT.